The source of this T cell receptor (beta chain) is a study of early T cells in non-severe SARS-CoV-2 infection. Study as a whole: The chains were unpaired, and the sequenced material was bulk RNA from unsorted whole blood. Broader study findings: The study's VDJdb matching favored anti-spike CD8 responses and missed private and CD4 specificities.

The table lists this clonotype with many counts. No antigen is known for it. Unique molecular identifiers tagged individual cDNA molecules. TCRdb fed the 5' RACE reads into MiXCR, producing one record per CDR3 protein. Of 21,000 or so distinct CDR3 sequences in the sample, around 5% were seen once. The CDR3 contains 15 residues. The V end was cut by 3 bases, the J end by 1 base, with 12 bases between. Germline values: CDR1 SGHTA, CDR2 FQGNSA. V usage is TRBV7-2 and J usage is TRBJ2-5, with D perhaps matching TRBD2 (5 bases). This sequence was found in an adult who was a healthcare worker with PCR-confirmed SARS-CoV-2 infection or an uninfected control (not recorded which). Sequencing used whole blood. CDR3 nucleotide sequence: TGTGCCAGCAGCTTCGATCGGGGAACCCAAGAGACCCAGTACTTC. It specifies CASSFDRGTQETQYF.